Shown below are 28 T cell receptor beta chains from a single sample sequenced in a study of T cell responses to AZD1222 COVID-19 vaccine. The repertoire was sequenced with immunoSEQ multiplex PCR; TCRdb's copy has only in-frame clones and lacks some. The table includes some 130,000 clones, around 84% detected once. The sample consisted of peripheral blood, taken on day 0 of AZD1222 vaccination. All receptors come from an adult in good health.

The J gene is TRBJ1-1, the V gene TRBV6-6, with no clear D. Germline CDR1 is MNHNY and CDR2 is SVGAGI (reference sequence). CDR3 size: 13 residues. V dropped 10 bases and J dropped 5 bases, with 17 bases sitting between them. The CDR3 is CATDEAWDTEAFF. The CDR3 region has the DNA TGTGCCACCGATGAGGCGTGGGATACTGAAGCTTTCTTT.

This clone was counted many times. The genes are TRBV5-4 and TRBJ1-6; no clear D gene. From germline, CDR1 is SGHNT and CDR2 YYREEE (reference sequence). The CDR3 sequence is 14 residues long. The ends were cut back, 1 base at V and 8 bases at J, with 10 bases in the middle. The DNA of the CDR3 is TGTGCCAGCAGCTTGATTCACGGGGATTCACCCCTCCACTTT. This translates into CASSLIHGDSPLHF.

The genes are TRBV7-9 and TRBJ1-1; perhaps TRBD1 as D (5 bases). Germline CDR1 reads SEHNR; CDR2 reads FQNEAQ (reference sequence). CDR3 length: 15 amino acids. Trimming stripped 5 bases from V and 6 bases from J, with 19 bases between. The CDR3 sequence: CASSPTGTVDAEAFF. CDR3 coding DNA: TGTGCCAGCAGCCCTACCGGGACGGTGGACGCTGAAGCTTTCTTT.

This chain connects TRBV7-3 to TRBJ2-1; the D is unclear. CDR1 and CDR2 (germline): SGHTA, FQGTGA. This CDR3 spans 13 amino acids. Trimming stripped 5 bases from V and 4 bases from J, with 9 bases between. The chain's CDR3 is CASSKTRYNEQFF. The CDR3 bases are TGTGCCAGCAGCAAAACCCGTTACAATGAGCAGTTCTTC.

This chain uses TRBV5-1 with TRBJ1-2, with TRBD1 matching over 7 bases. The length of the CDR3 is 18 residues. Looked up from germline, CDR1 is SGHRS and CDR2 is YFSETQ. V was pared by 6 bases and J by 4 bases, with 21 bases of the junction left unmatched. DNA for the CDR3: TGCGCCAGCAACCATATTCCGGGCGAGACAGGGTACCGCTATGGCTACACCTTC. The encoded protein is CASNHIPGETGYRYGYTF.

The chain has TRBV28 and TRBJ2-7, with TRBD1 as a possible D gene (6 bases). This CDR3 has 16 residues. V was shortened by 5 bases and J by 3 bases, with 20 bases between the two germline ends. Germline V gene lookup returns CDR1 MDHEN and CDR2 SYDVKM. The CDR3 DNA follows: TGTGCCAGCAGTCCCTCAGTGGGCCAGGGGAACTACGAGCAGTACTTC. It translates to CASSPSVGQGNYEQYF. Drawing the rest from reference TRBV28 and TRBJ2-7, the complete variable domain is DVKVTQSSRYLVKRTGEKVFLECVQDMDHENMFWYRQDPGLGLRLIYFSYDVKMKEKGDIPEGYSVSREKKERFSLILESASTNQTSMYLCASSPSVGQGNYEQYFGPGTRLTVT.

The rearrangement links TRBV11-3 to TRBJ2-2; D perhaps matches TRBD2 (6 bases). In germline, CDR1 is SGHNT, CDR2 YENEEA. V lost 3 bases and J lost 5, with 10 bases in between. The CDR3 loop spans 14 amino acids. The CDR3 nucleotides are TGTGCCAGCAGCTTTAGAGGGACTACCGGGGAGCTGTTTTTT. Its protein product is CASSFRGTTGELFF. The entire variable domain, with the rest obtained from reference TRBV11-3 and TRBJ2-2, is as follows: EAGVVQSPRYKIIEKKQPVAFWCNPISGHNTLYWYLQNLGQGPELLIRYENEEAVDDSQLPKDRFSAERLKGVDSTLKIQPAELGDSAVYLCASSFRGTTGELFFGEGSRLTVL.

The V gene is TRBV18, the J gene TRBJ2-3; D is undetermined. In germline, CDR1 is KGHSH, CDR2 LQKENI. The CDR3 has 15 amino acids. The V and J ends lost 1 base and 0 bases respectively, with 8 bases between them. The chain's CDR3 is CASSPQKASTDTQYF. The CDR3 DNA reads TGTGCCAGCTCACCACAGAAAGCCAGCACAGATACGCAGTATTTT.

The genes are TRBV27 and TRBJ2-3, with D possibly matching TRBD1 (6 bases). This CDR3 has 15 amino acids. The V end lost 4 bases, the J end lost 1 base, and 12 bases lay between the germline ends. Germline CDR1 and CDR2: MNHEY and SMNVEV (reference sequence). The CDR3 protein is CASSSPGGRTDTQYF. The DNA of the CDR3 is TGTGCCAGCAGTTCCCCTGGGGGCCGCACAGATACGCAGTATTTT.

The chain combines TRBV28 with TRBJ2-1; D unclear. Germline CDR1 reads MDHEN; CDR2 reads SYDVKM. The CDR3 length is 15 residues. V shed 0 bases and J shed 5 bases, with 11 bases lying between them. CDR3 nucleotide sequence: TGTGCCAGCAGTTTATGGCCCGGACGGAACAATGAGCAGTTCTTC. It translates to CASSLWPGRNNEQFF.

The V and J genes are TRBV24-1 and TRBJ1-1; D not certain. V was cut by 10 bases and J by 5 bases, with 10 bases left in between. Germline CDR1 is KGHDR and CDR2 is SFDVKD. This CDR3 is 11 amino acids long. CDR3 region: CATRRGTEAFF. CDR3 in DNA: TGTGCCACGAGGCGGGGTACTGAAGCTTTCTTT.

The chain has TRBV27 and TRBJ2-7, with 9 bases lining up with TRBD2. There are 14 residues in the CDR3. Germline assignment: CDR1 MNHEY and CDR2 SMNVEV (reference sequence). The J segment lost 5 bases and the V segment lost 5 bases, leaving 7 bases of the junction unmatched. The CDR3 DNA sequence: TGTGCCAGCAGTCTACTAGCGGGTGTGGACGAGCAGTACTTC. Translated: CASSLLAGVDEQYF.

The chain recombines TRBV5-1 with TRBJ2-5; possibly TRBD1 for D (6 bases). V was shortened by 4 bases and J by 2 bases, with 12 bases between the two germline ends. This CDR3 is 14 amino acids long. Looked up from germline, CDR1 is SGHRS and CDR2 is YFSETQ. The chain's CDR3 is CASSGGGGQETQYF. CDR3 coding DNA: TGCGCCAGCAGCGGGGGCGGAGGACAAGAGACCCAGTACTTC.

This chain uses TRBV28 with TRBJ1-2; D is perhaps TRBD1 (6 bases). The germline V and J ends were trimmed by 5 bases and 7 bases, with 17 bases remaining between them. The CDR3 totals 14 residues. CDR1 and CDR2 (germline): MDHEN, SYDVKM. The CDR3 region has the DNA TGTGCCAGCAGTCCCGGCCGGGGGGCGGGTGGCTACACCTTC. Amino acid sequence: CASSPGRGAGGYTF.

The chain has TRBV18 and TRBJ1-4; D uncertain. Germline CDR1 and CDR2: KGHSH and LQKENI. The CDR3 is made up of 15 amino acids. The V and J ends lost 5 bases and 5 bases respectively, with 15 bases between them. Here the CDR3 reads CASSVTEALNEKLFF. DNA of the CDR3: TGTGCCAGCTCAGTAACGGAGGCACTAAATGAAAAACTGTTTTTT.

This chain connects TRBV7-9 to TRBJ1-5; no clear D. Germline V gives CDR1 SEHNR, CDR2 FQNEAQ (reference sequence). The ends were cut back, 4 bases at V and 4 bases at J, with 8 bases in the middle. The CDR3 sequence is 13 residues long. The CDR3 reads CASSSGPNQPQHF. CDR3 nucleotide sequence: TGTGCCAGCAGCTCTGGCCCAAATCAGCCCCAGCATTTT.

This sequence joins TRBV13 and TRBJ2-7; no reliable D call. CDR3 length equals 13 residues. With 5 bases removed from V and 3 bases from J, the gap between germline ends came to 11 bases. The germline CDR1 and CDR2 sequences are PRHDT and FYEKMQ (reference sequence). The CDR3 sequence: CASSPEANYEQYF. The CDR3 DNA is TGTGCCAGCAGCCCCGAGGCAAACTACGAGCAGTACTTC.

This clone appeared a few times. The chain is built from TRBV4-3 and TRBJ2-3, with TRBD2 matching over 9 bases. The CDR3 contains 16 residues. Germline loops: CDR1 LGHNA, CDR2 YSLEER. Germline trimming cut 4 bases from V and 4 bases from J; bases unmatched to any gene: 9. The CDR3 sequence is CASSPRRGGGADTQYF. The CDR3 DNA reads as TGCGCCAGCAGCCCGCGAAGGGGCGGGGGGGCAGATACGCAGTATTTT.

The chain has TRBV27 and TRBJ2-3; maybe TRBD1 (6 bases). Germline CDR1 and CDR2: MNHEY and SMNVEV (reference sequence). V was shortened by 5 bases and J by 4 bases, with 31 bases between the two germline ends. This CDR3 is built from 20 residues. In DNA, the CDR3 is TGTGCCAGCAGTGACCCCGGGACACGGTTACCTGGGCATAGGGCAGATACGCAGTATTTT. This translates into CASSDPGTRLPGHRADTQYF.

The rearrangement links TRBV4-1 to TRBJ1-2; D not resolved. Germline values: CDR1 MGHRA, CDR2 YSYEKL. This CDR3 contains 14 residues. V gave up 1 base and J gave up 3 bases, with 9 bases separating them. The CDR3 reads CASSQGVLDYGYTF. CDR3 DNA: TGCGCCAGCAGCCAAGGGGTACTTGACTATGGCTACACCTTC.

This clone was seen only a few times. This rearrangement joins TRBV7-9 to TRBJ1-1, with 7 bases identical to TRBD1. V shed 5 bases and J 4 bases; nucleotides not matched to a gene: 4. The CDR3 contains 13 residues. The germline V gene encodes CDR1 SEHNR and CDR2 FQNEAQ (reference sequence). The CDR3 sequence: CASSGRGGTEAFF. For the CDR3, the DNA is TGTGCCAGCAGCGGCAGGGGGGGCACTGAAGCTTTCTTT.

The V call is TRBV11-2, the J call TRBJ1-2; D is undetermined. The CDR3 extends over 14 amino acids. Trimming pared 8 bases from V and 2 bases from J, leaving 15 bases between. CDR1 is SGHAT and CDR2 is FQNNGV in the germline V gene. The CDR3 spells CASAPGTENYGYTF. The CDR3 DNA sequence: TGTGCCAGCGCCCCGGGAACAGAAAACTATGGCTACACCTTC.

This chain's CDR3 is CASSSLGLKGREKLFF. CDR3 in DNA: TGTGCCAGCAGCTCCCTGGGGTTGAAAGGACGGGAAAAACTGTTTTTT. This chain links TRBV11-2 with TRBJ1-4; D remains ambiguous. The CDR3 covers 16 residues. Trimming left V 4 bases short and J 8 bases short, with 20 bases between. The germline CDR1 and CDR2 sequences are SGHAT and FQNNGV.

The chain uses TRBV7-3 and TRBJ1-2; unclear D gene. This CDR3 spans 14 amino acids. Trimming pared 4 bases from V and 5 bases from J, leaving 14 bases between. Germline V gene data show CDR1 as SGHTA and CDR2 as FQGTGA. DNA for the CDR3: TGTGCCAGCAGCTCGGATGCTGGCAGTTATGGCTACACCTTC. Translated: CASSSDAGSYGYTF.

The chain has TRBV28 and TRBJ1-1, with D perhaps TRBD1 (6 bases). The CDR3 spans 16 residues. V lost 3 bases and J 1 base, leaving 15 bases between the germline ends. The germline gives CDR1 MDHEN, CDR2 SYDVKM. Here the CDR3 DNA reads TGTGCCAGCAGTTTCCGGACAGCCTGGACGAACACTGAAGCTTTCTTT. It yields the protein CASSFRTAWTNTEAFF.

The chain links TRBV29-1 to TRBJ1-1, with TRBD1 identical over 8 bases. The CDR3 has 12 residues. Germline lookup yields CDR1 SQVTM and CDR2 ANQGSEA. V lost 4 bases, J lost 6 bases, and 4 bases stayed unmatched. Here the CDR3 DNA reads TGCAGCGTTGCCCGACAGGGGTCTGAAGCTTTCTTT. Its translation: CSVARQGSEAFF.

The rearrangement links TRBV19 to TRBJ1-2, with a tentative D call TRBD1 (6 bases). The CDR3 runs 14 residues. Germline CDR1 is LNHDA and CDR2 is SQIVND (reference sequence). Trimming left V 5 bases short and J 3 bases short, with 13 bases between. CDR3: CASSPDRRDYGYTF. CDR3 coding DNA: TGTGCCAGTAGTCCCGACAGGAGGGACTATGGCTACACCTTC.

This chain uses TRBV9 with TRBJ1-4, with a weak D call TRBD1 (5 bases). V was shortened by 0 bases and J by 7 bases, with 13 bases between the two germline ends. CDR1 SGDLS and CDR2 YYNGEE come from the germline V gene. The CDR3 extends over 15 amino acids. The chain's CDR3 is CASSVGSGWSEKLFF. The CDR3 bases are TGTGCCAGCAGCGTAGGATCAGGGTGGAGTGAAAAACTGTTTTTT.